One sample yielded the 26 T cell receptor beta chains listed below, sequenced in a study of blood T cells in healthy people across ages (dated by TCRdb to between 2014 and 2017). The library was prepared using 5' RACE. The reads were generated on an Illumina HiSeq 2500. A second PCR of about 6 to 11 cycles was run with a J-beta primer mix and a sample-barcoded 5' primer. Through fastp at Q25 and MiXCR, TCRdb rebuilt clones from the public reads, retaining in-frame beta chains. Each CDR3 protein gets just one entry, which takes the most common genes and DNA from the rows behind it. Across this sample there are about 510,000 distinct CDR3 sequences, with about 29% seen only once. The top ten constitute approximately 3.6% of the sample. This sample also belongs to another study, concerning T cells of mothers and their children.

Sequenced sample: blood. These receptors originate from a boy under 10 years old in good health.

This clonotype was found a few times. This chain connects TRBV30 to TRBJ2-2, with no clear D. V lost 2 bases and J 7 bases, leaving 14 bases between the germline ends. Looked up from germline, CDR1 is GTSNPN and CDR2 is SVGIG (reference sequence). The CDR3 is 14 residues long. The CDR3, as DNA: TGTGCCTGGAGTTTCGGCAGCTCCAACGGGGAGCTGTTTTTT. It is translated as CAWSFGSSNGELFF.

Only a few counts were recorded for this clonotype. The V and J genes are TRBV7-2 and TRBJ2-7, with 13 nucleotides matching TRBD2. The CDR3 totals 17 residues. Germline CDR1 reads SGHTA; CDR2 reads FQGNSA. V trimming: 4 bases; J trimming: 2 bases; junction bases outside the gene matches: 8. The CDR3 loop reads CASSSGTSGAWTYEQYF. The DNA of the CDR3 is TGTGCCAGCAGCTCTGGGACTAGCGGGGCGTGGACCTACGAGCAGTACTTC. The full variable domain, in which reference TRBV7-2 and TRBJ2-7 provide the parts outside the CDR3, is GAGVSQSPSNKVTEKGKDVELRCDPISGHTALYWYRQSLGQGLEFLIYFQGNSAPDKSGLPSDRFSAERTGGSVSTLTIQRTQQEDSAVYLCASSSGTSGAWTYEQYFGPGTRLTVT.

This clonotype was recorded a few times. The CDR3 sequence is CASSQGWTATNEKLFF. CDR3 DNA sequence: TGCGCCAGCAGCCAGGGCTGGACAGCAACTAATGAAAAACTGTTTTTT. The chain is built from TRBV4-1 and TRBJ1-4; weak D call: TRBD1 (6 bases). Germline CDR1 reads MGHRA; CDR2 reads YSYEKL. V lost 3 bases, J lost 0 bases, and 11 bases lay in between. The CDR3 is 16 amino acids.

This clonotype was picked up a small number of times. The chain joins TRBV29-1 to TRBJ2-3, with D tentatively TRBD1 or TRBD2 (6 bases each). Germline V gene sequence: CDR1 SQVTM, CDR2 ANQGSEA. The V end lost 6 bases, the J end lost 2 bases, and 15 bases lay between the germline ends. CDR3 length: 14 residues. CDR3 DNA sequence: TGCAGCGTCACTCCGGGGGCCTCCACAGATACGCAGTATTTT. This sequence encodes CSVTPGASTDTQYF.

This clonotype was observed a few times. This sequence joins TRBV6-1 and TRBJ2-3; 8 bases align to TRBD1. The CDR3 is 16 residues long. V dropped 5 bases and J dropped 0; count of bases not matched to a gene: 7. CDR1 MNHNS and CDR2 SASEGT come from the germline V gene. The CDR3 region has the DNA TGTGCCAGCAGTACGCCCGGGACAGGCAGCACAGATACGCAGTATTTT. As protein: CASSTPGTGSTDTQYF.

This clonotype was seen ten or more times. An end of the junction does not agree with germline; a read error may underlie this. CDR3 loop: CASSLGTGDQETQYF. The CDR3 DNA sequence: TGTGCCAGCAGCTTAGGGACAGGGGACCAAGAGACCCAGTACTTC. This chain links TRBV12-3 or TRBV12-4 with TRBJ2-5, with 10 bases fitting TRBD1. The CDR3 is made up of 15 amino acids.

The chain is built from TRBV12-3 or TRBV12-4 and TRBJ1-2, with D uncertain. Trimming shortened V by 3 bases and J by 1 base, and 6 bases separated the two germline ends. The CDR3 has 13 amino acids. The CDR3, as DNA: TGTGCCAGCAGTTTTTTGGTTAACTATGGCTACACCTTC. Translating gives CASSFLVNYGYTF.

The V call is TRBV4-1, the J call TRBJ2-7; the D is unclear. Deletions cut 1 base from V and 4 bases from J, with 11 bases between. Germline lookup yields CDR1 MGHRA and CDR2 YSYEKL. The CDR3 is made up of 14 amino acids. The CDR3 sequence is CASSQGMGKYEQYF. For the CDR3, the DNA is TGCGCCAGCAGCCAAGGTATGGGAAAGTACGAGCAGTACTTC.

This clonotype has a handful of counts. The chain couples TRBV4-1 to TRBJ2-7; a possible D gene is TRBD1 (6 bases). Germline-derived CDR1 and CDR2 are MGHRA and YSYEKL. The V and J ends lost 2 bases and 1 base respectively, with 15 bases between them. There are 16 residues in the CDR3. The CDR3 coding sequence is TGCGCCAGCAGCCAATCCGACCCAGGGGTTTCCTACGAGCAGTACTTC. It codes for CASSQSDPGVSYEQYF.

This clonotype was recorded at least ten times. The V and J genes are TRBV7-9 and TRBJ2-5, with 7 bases lining up with TRBD1. V was pared by 1 base and J by 9 bases, with 5 bases of the junction left unmatched. Per germline, CDR1 SEHNR and CDR2 FQNEAQ (reference sequence). The CDR3 contains 13 residues. DNA of the CDR3: TGTGCCAGCAGCTTAGAAAGGGGGCGGGCCCAGTACTTC. It encodes CASSLERGRAQYF.

This clonotype was picked up a small number of times. The chain has TRBV10-3 and TRBJ2-1; D remains unclear. The CDR3 extends over 15 amino acids. Germline CDR1 ENHRY, CDR2 SYGVKD. V lost 0 bases and J lost 0, with 6 bases in between. CDR3: CAISESSVSYNEQFF. CDR3 nucleotides: TGTGCCATCAGTGAGTCTTCGGTCTCCTACAATGAGCAGTTCTTC.

This clonotype showed up just a few times. The V call is TRBV10-3, the J call TRBJ1-1, with unresolved D. From germline, CDR1 is ENHRY and CDR2 SYGVKD. This CDR3 comprises 15 residues. V lost 5 bases, J lost 1 base, and 14 bases lay in between. DNA of the CDR3: TGTGCCATCAGTCCCTTGACGGTGTCGAACACTGAAGCTTTCTTT. This sequence encodes CAISPLTVSNTEAFF.

The CDR3 coding sequence is TGCAGTGCCCCGGACTTCCCCTACACCGGGGAGCTGTTTTTT. Translating it yields CSAPDFPYTGELFF. This chain connects TRBV20-1 to TRBJ2-2; maybe TRBD2 (5 bases). This CDR3 is built from 14 residues. V lost 6 bases to trimming and J lost 3 bases, with 14 bases between them. CDR1 and CDR2 from the germline V gene are DFQATT and SNEGSKA (reference sequence).

The genes are TRBV7-2 and TRBJ2-7, with D unresolved. The V gene lost 4 bases and the J gene lost 5 bases, with 12 bases spanning the gap. This CDR3 is built from 13 residues. CDR1 SGHTA and CDR2 FQGNSA come from the germline V gene. This CDR3 reads CASSYRRADEQYF. The CDR3 coding sequence is TGTGCCAGCAGCTACCGACGGGCAGACGAGCAGTACTTC.

This chain links TRBV3-1 with TRBJ2-5; 11 nucleotides match TRBD2. Germline CDR1 and CDR2: LGHDT and YNNKEL (reference sequence). The CDR3 covers 15 residues. The trim removed 3 bases at V and 4 bases at J, leaving 4 bases unmatched. The CDR3 nucleotides are TGTGCCAGCAGCCAGCTAGCGGGAGGTGCAGAGACCCAGTACTTC. Amino acid sequence: CASSQLAGGAETQYF.

The gene calls are TRBV7-9 and TRBJ1-1, with D unclear. Trimming shortened V by 0 bases and J by 8 bases, and 13 bases separated the two germline ends. CDR1 and CDR2 from the germline V gene are SEHNR and FQNEAQ (reference sequence). The CDR3 has 14 residues. CDR3 nucleotides: TGTGCCAGCAGCTTAGCGCCGGTCGGCCAGGAAGCTTTCTTT. This translates into CASSLAPVGQEAFF.

DNA for the CDR3: TGCAGCGTTGAGAACAGGGGCTATGGCTACACCTTC. Translation: CSVENRGYGYTF. The chain carries TRBV29-1 and TRBJ1-2; TRBD1 matches 7 bases. This CDR3 has 12 residues. V was pared by 3 bases and J by 4 bases, with 2 bases of the junction left unmatched. Looked up from germline, CDR1 is SQVTM and CDR2 is ANQGSEA.

The chain combines TRBV3-1 with TRBJ2-7; D uncertain. Per the germline V gene, CDR1 is LGHDT and CDR2 is YNNKEL (reference sequence). The CDR3 consists of 14 residues. Deletions cut 1 base from V and 2 bases from J, with 9 bases between. CDR3 nucleotides: TGTGCCAGCAGCCAAGCCGGGCAGGCCTACGAGCAGTACTTC. Its protein is CASSQAGQAYEQYF.

The rearrangement joins TRBV30 to TRBJ2-3; TRBD2 might be the D (6 bases). The CDR3 spans 13 residues. The germline V gene has CDR1 GTSNPN and CDR2 SVGIG (reference sequence). The V end was cut by 8 bases, the J end by 5 bases, with 17 bases between. This CDR3 is CAPTGTQGDTQYF. DNA of the CDR3: TGTGCCCCTACCGGGACTCAGGGAGATACGCAGTATTTT.

The V gene is TRBV12-3 or TRBV12-4, the J gene TRBJ1-2; no definite D call. The V end was cut by 5 bases, the J end by 4 bases, with 14 bases between. The CDR3 covers 14 residues. CDR3 residues: CASSPGPVGYGYTF. Here the CDR3 DNA reads TGTGCCAGCAGTCCCGGGCCAGTGGGCTATGGCTACACCTTC.

This rearrangement joins TRBV15 to TRBJ1-1; no definite D call. Trimming left V 3 bases short and J 1 base short, with 9 bases between. The CDR3 has 14 amino acids. Germline lookup yields CDR1 LNHNV and CDR2 YYDKDF (reference sequence). For the CDR3, the DNA is TGTGCCACCAGCAGGGCGGAGAGGAACACTGAAGCTTTCTTT. This encodes CATSRAERNTEAFF.

Note on this clonotype: The junction departs from the called germline gene at one end, perhaps through a read error. The CDR3 loop reads CASSQGTGYMCF. The CDR3 coding sequence is TGTGCCAGCAGCCAGGGGACAGGGTATATGTGCTTC. The V and J genes are TRBV3-1 and TRBJ2-7, with 9 bases fitting TRBD1. The CDR3 length is 12 residues. The V gene's germline CDR1 is LGHDT and CDR2 YNNKEL (reference sequence).

This clonotype was detected a few times. The rearrangement links TRBV20-1 to TRBJ1-4; 9 nucleotides agree with TRBD1. Germline V gene data show CDR1 as DFQATT and CDR2 as SNEGSKA (reference sequence). The CDR3 is made up of 16 amino acids. J gave up 0 bases and V 3 bases, and 5 bases lay outside the gene matches. CDR3 in amino acids: CSASRTGDATNEKLFF. The CDR3 coding sequence is TGCAGTGCTAGCCGGACAGGGGATGCAACTAATGAAAAACTGTTTTTT.

The chain uses TRBV7-6 and TRBJ2-2; D not certain. The CDR3 is 14 amino acids. With 1 base removed from V and 6 bases from J, the gap between germline ends came to 9 bases. CDR1 and CDR2 (germline): SGHVS, FNYEAQ. The CDR3 spells CASSLESVAGELFF. The DNA for the CDR3 is TGTGCCAGCAGCTTAGAGTCGGTCGCCGGGGAGCTGTTTTTT. Supplemented by reference TRBV7-6 and TRBJ2-2, the full variable domain reads GAGVSQSPRYKVTKRGQDVALRCDPISGHVSLYWYRQALGQGPEFLTYFNYEAQQDKSGLPNDRFSAERPEGSISTLTIQRTEQRDSAMYRCASSLESVAGELFFGEGSRLTVL.

The chain uses TRBV5-6 and TRBJ2-3; D unresolved. V was clipped by 0 bases and J by 8 bases, with 7 bases between them. Germline CDR1 reads SGHDT; CDR2 reads YYEEEE. This CDR3 has 12 residues. The DNA for the CDR3 is TGTGCCAGCAGCTTGGCCGGTGTTACGCAGTATTTT. Translating it yields CASSLAGVTQYF.

The chain joins TRBV6-4 to TRBJ2-5; 9 bases are a match to TRBD2. CDR3 length: 15 amino acids. Germline assignment: CDR1 MRHNA and CDR2 SNTAGT. Trimming took 2 bases from V and 4 from J; bases not matched to a gene: 5. DNA of the CDR3: TGTGCCAGCAGTGACGTAGCGGGAGAGGGAGAGACCCAGTACTTC. The encoded protein is CASSDVAGEGETQYF.